This T cell receptor (beta chain) came from a study of response to subunit inactivated influenza vaccine. The V end lost 6 bases, the J end lost 3 bases, and 17 bases lay between the germline ends. Germline V gene lookup returns CDR1 DFQATT and CDR2 SNEGSKA (reference sequence). The CDR3 spans 14 residues. This clonotype was picked up many times. Using its own MiXCR run on the RT-PCR reads, TCRdb lists one record per CDR3 protein. The sample lists hundreds of thousands of distinct CDR3 sequences, 10% to 12% seen once, with approximately 11% in the top ten. This same sample was also taken into another study, of T cells expressing NK-cell markers. That work states: Template switching by 5'RACE with UMIs generated the TCR beta cDNA. It was sorted CD3+CD56+NKG2C+, CD3+CD56+NKG2C- and CD3+CD56-NKG2C+ T cells that supplied the TCR beta repertoires. Several experiments confined sorting to alpha-beta TCR T cells with an anti-gamma-delta TCR antibody. Top CD8+ clonotypes included the dominant CD3+CD56+NKG2C+ clonotypes in several donors. HCMV specificity of the expanded NKG2C+ T cell clones was not established.

V and J are TRBV20-1 and TRBJ1-1, with D tentatively TRBD1 (6 bases). The sequencing here drew on PBMCs from blood, taken on the day of vaccination. This receptor was identified in a man in his fifties or sixties who received an inactivated influenza vaccine. CDR3 bases: TGCAGTGCCCCGGGGGGCAGCCGAGACACTGAAGCTTTCTTT. Encoded protein: CSAPGGSRDTEAFF.